The present TCR beta chain was sequenced within a study of blood T cell repertoires in COVID-19. Looking at the study overall: The study drew acute and convalescent COVID-19 samples from the United States, Italy and Spain. Sample material is recorded as cDNA or gDNA derived from T cells, B-cell-depleted T cells, or PBMCs.

Germline assignment: CDR1 LNHDA and CDR2 SQIVND (reference sequence). V lost 8 bases, J lost 6 bases, and 10 bases stayed unmatched. This CDR3 is built from 14 residues. Original analysis: Nucleated cell counts were estimated from reference gene primer amplification. Sequenced by immunoSEQ multiplex PCR; TCRdb stores in-frame clones only, minus some. V, J and clone size were drawn from that table, and D and trimming were deduced from the DNA. The sample has about 36,000 clones, more than 60% seen once. The genes are TRBV19 and TRBJ2-3; 8 bases agree with TRBD1. The sequenced sample was peripheral blood. This receptor was obtained from a man between 60 and 75 years old with active COVID-19. DNA of the CDR3: TGTGCCAGTGCGACAGGGGCCTCCGGGGATACGCAGTATTTT. Translated, it gives CASATGASGDTQYF.